The T cell receptor beta chain described here comes from a study of cytotoxic CD8 clonotypes in ibrutinib-treated CLL. Study-wide points: Rising at ibrutinib response, clonality subsequently fell back toward baseline at progression.

T cells were sequenced at a targeted depth of 1 in 200,000 to 1 in 1 million. Generated by immunoSEQ multiplex PCR, the TCRdb table keeps only in-frame clones and is missing some. The sample holds about 84,000 clones; 85% to 90% are singletons and the top ten take around 5.4%. V was pared by 5 bases and J by 4 bases, with 7 bases between. The CDR3 totals 11 residues. Per germline, CDR1 DFQATT and CDR2 SNEGSKA (reference sequence). Worth noting for this clone: The target antigen is unknown.

The V call is TRBV20-1, the J call TRBJ2-3; D is uncertain. This TCR was recovered from a human donor with chronic lymphocytic leukemia. The source material was PBMCs, sampled before ibrutinib treatment. CDR3 in amino acids: CSAPRADTQYF. The CDR3 bases are TGCAGTGCTCCACGGGCAGATACGCAGTATTTT.